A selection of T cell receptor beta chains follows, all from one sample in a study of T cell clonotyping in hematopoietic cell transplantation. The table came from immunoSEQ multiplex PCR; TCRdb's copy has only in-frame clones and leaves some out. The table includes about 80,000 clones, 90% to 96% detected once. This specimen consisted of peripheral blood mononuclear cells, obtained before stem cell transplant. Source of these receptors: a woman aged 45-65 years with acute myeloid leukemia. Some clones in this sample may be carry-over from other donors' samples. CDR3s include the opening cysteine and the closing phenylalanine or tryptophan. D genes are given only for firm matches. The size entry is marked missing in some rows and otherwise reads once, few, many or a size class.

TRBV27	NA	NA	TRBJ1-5	CASSLVRMGQPQHF	TGTGCCAGCAGTTTAGTCAGGATGGGTCAGCCCCAGCATTTT
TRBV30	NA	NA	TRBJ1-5	CAWSWGGGNQPQHF	TGTGCCTGGAGCTGGGGTGGAGGGAATCAGCCCCAGCATTTT
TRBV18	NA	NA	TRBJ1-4	CASRGEVRGEKLFF	TGTGCCAGCCGAGGTGAAGTCAGAGGTGAAAAACTGTTTTTT
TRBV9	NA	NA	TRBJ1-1	CASSPRGLITEAFF	TGTGCCAGCAGCCCCAGAGGGCTGATCACTGAAGCTTTCTTT
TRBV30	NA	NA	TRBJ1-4	CAWSRGINEKLFF	TGTGCCTGGAGTCGCGGAATTAATGAAAAACTGTTTTTT
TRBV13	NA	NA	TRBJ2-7	CASSFSGTISSEQYF	TGTGCCAGCAGCTTCTCCGGGACCATTTCTTCCGAGCAGTACTTC
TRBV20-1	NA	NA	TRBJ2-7	CSARGETVQYF	TGCAGTGCTAGAGGGGAGACAGTGCAGTACTTC
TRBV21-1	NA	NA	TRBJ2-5	CASSKGYRTSTFETQYF	TGTGCCAGCAGCAAAGGTTACCGGACTAGTACTTTCGAGACCCAGTACTTC
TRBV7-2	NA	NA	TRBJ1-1	CASSRMAGLNTEAFF	TGTGCCAGCAGCAGAATGGCAGGGTTGAACACTGAAGCTTTCTTT
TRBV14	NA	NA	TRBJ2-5	CASSHLGRGGQETQYF	TGTGCCAGCAGCCACCTAGGACGAGGGGGCCAAGAGACCCAGTACTTC
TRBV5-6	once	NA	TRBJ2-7	CASSSTGFLSYEQYF	TGTGCCAGCAGCTCAACCGGGTTCCTATCCTACGAGCAGTACTTC
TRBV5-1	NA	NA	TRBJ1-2	CASSWQEGRGGYTF	TGCGCCAGCAGCTGGCAGGAGGGGCGCGGTGGCTACACCTTC
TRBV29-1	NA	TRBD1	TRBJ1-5	CSAQGQGLNQPQHF	TGCAGCGCCCAGGGACAGGGGCTCAATCAGCCCCAGCATTTT
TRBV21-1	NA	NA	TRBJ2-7	CASSCRAAPVWYF	TGTGCCAGCAGTTGCCGGGCAGCCCCCGTTTGGTACTTC
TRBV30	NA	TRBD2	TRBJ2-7	CAWSPSGGGQYF	TGTGCCTGGAGTCCTAGCGGGGGTGGGCAGTACTTC
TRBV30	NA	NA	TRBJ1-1	CAWAGTYTEAFF	TGTGCCTGGGCAGGAACCTACACTGAAGCTTTCTTT
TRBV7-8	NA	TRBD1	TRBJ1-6	CASSLTGGSSYNSPLHF	TGTGCCAGCAGCTTAACAGGGGGCAGTTCCTATAATTCACCCCTCCACTTT
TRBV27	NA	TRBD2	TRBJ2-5	CASSPSSGRVQETQYF	TGTGCCAGCAGTCCCTCTAGCGGGAGGGTACAAGAGACCCAGTACTTC
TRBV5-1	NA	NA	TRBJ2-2	CASSRATGELFF	TGCGCCAGCAGCCGAGCCACCGGGGAGCTGTTTTTT
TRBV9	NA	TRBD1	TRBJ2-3	CASSVGGQGGFVDTQYF	TGTGCCAGCAGCGTAGGCGGACAGGGAGGATTTGTAGATACGCAGTATTTT
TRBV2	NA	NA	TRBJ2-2	CASKVNTGELFF	TGTGCCAGCAAGGTCAACACCGGGGAGCTGTTTTTT
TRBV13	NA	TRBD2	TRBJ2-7	CASSAKEGLASAKQYF	TGTGCCAGCAGTGCAAAAGAGGGACTAGCGTCTGCCAAGCAGTACTTC
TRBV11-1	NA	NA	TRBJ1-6	CASSYRAYSPLHF	TGTGCCAGCAGCTACAGGGCCTATTCACCCCTCCACTTT
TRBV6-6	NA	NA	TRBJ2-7	CASSSHRLYEQYF	TGTGCCAGCAGTTCCCACAGGCTCTACGAGCAGTACTTC
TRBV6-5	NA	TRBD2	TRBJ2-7	CASSPPGGYEQYF	TGTGCCAGCAGCCCGCCGGGGGGCTACGAGCAGTACTTC
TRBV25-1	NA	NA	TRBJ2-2	CASRPRNTGELFF	TGTGCCAGTCGCCCACGGAACACCGGGGAGCTGTTTTTT
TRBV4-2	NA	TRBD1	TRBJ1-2	CASSQGTGTNYGYTF	TGTGCCAGCAGCCAAGGGACAGGGACTAACTATGGCTACACCTTC
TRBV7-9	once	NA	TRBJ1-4	CASTRGGIATNEKLFF	TGTGCCAGCACTCGAGGGGGGATTGCAACTAATGAAAAACTGTTTTTT
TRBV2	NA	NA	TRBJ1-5	CASSLDVNQPQHF	TGTGCCAGCAGTTTGGACGTTAATCAGCCCCAGCATTTT
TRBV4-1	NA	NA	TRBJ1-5	CASSQIGSNQPQHF	TGCGCCAGCAGCCAAATCGGCAGCAATCAGCCCCAGCATTTT
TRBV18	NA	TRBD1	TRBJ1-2	CASYGDREYGYTF	TGTGCCAGCTATGGGGACAGGGAATATGGCTACACCTTC
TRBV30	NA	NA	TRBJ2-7	CAWNQGSSYEQYF	TGTGCCTGGAACCAGGGGTCCTCCTACGAGCAGTACTTC
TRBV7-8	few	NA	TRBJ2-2	CASSLADNTGELFF	TGTGCCAGCAGCTTAGCCGACAACACCGGGGAGCTGTTTTTT
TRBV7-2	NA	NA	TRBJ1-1	CASSLGGQNTEAFF	TGTGCCAGCAGCTTGGGGGGACAGAACACTGAAGCTTTCTTT
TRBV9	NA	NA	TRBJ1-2	CASSVEGVRGYTF	TGTGCCAGCAGCGTAGAAGGGGTGAGGGGCTACACCTTC